This section outlines one T cell receptor beta chain sequence together with its context. Its target antigen remains unknown. Nothing much larger sits one base from this clone, and base qualities are not available. The sample comes from a study of blood T cell repertoires in COVID-19 (TCRdb year 2020). For the study in its entirety: Collaborator samples came from the United States, Italy and Spain and covered acute and convalescent phases of COVID-19. The prospective study material was composed of cDNA or gDNA derived from T cells, B-cell-depleted T cells, or PBMCs. Subjects who had been exposed to COVID-19, were actively infected with it, or had recovered from it provided the deeply sampled blood TCRbeta repertoires that made up the dataset. The repertoires were made available in a free public database intended to serve as a resource for research on the immune response to SARS-CoV-2. The samples were drawn from the first 160 participants of the ongoing ImmuneRACE study and from 1,254 subjects provided by 6 global collaborators. Sample metadata almost always included a de-identified subject ID, COVID-19 status, age in years and sex. Where available, HLA class I and class II types were obtained from metadata supplied by the sample provider rather than from assay-based typing.

Between the V and J ends, shortened by 4 bases and 5 bases respectively, the junction contains 20 bases. From the cysteine through the phenylalanine, the CDR3 covers 16 amino acids. The kept DNA is CDR3 alone, 48 bases in frame from the first base. CDR1 and CDR2 are read off the germline V gene (reference sequence) as SGHNT and YYREEE. Overall study outcomes, separate from this receptor: The amount of clinical and demographic metadata varied by source and participant and was provided uncurated.

The immunoSEQ Assay, a bias-controlled multiplex PCR, was used to amplify TCRbeta CDR3 regions from genomic DNA. Regarding the original processing steps: The number of nucleated cells in each sample was estimated by amplification of reference gene primers within the assay. To quantify the absolute abundance of each unique TCRbeta CDR3 rearrangement, sequence reads were collapsed and filtered. Productive Simpson clonality was computed per sample as the square root of Simpson's diversity index over productive rearrangements. TCRdb mirrors the immuneACCESS table, restricted to in-frame sequences. Some clones are absent from its copies; in checked studies, under half trace to an unresolved V gene, and the reason for the others is unknown. D and trimming were read from the DNA, whereas the V and J calls and clone size are those reported in that table. The sample includes about 130,000 clones, with 81% observed a single time. The ten top clones hold 8.4% of the sample.

Collaborating institutions collected whole blood in K2EDTA tubes following their own protocols. For TCRbeta analysis, collaborator samples were shipped as frozen whole blood, as isolated PBMCs, or as DNA extracted from either sample type. The sequence was obtained from a woman aged 60 to 75 with active or convalescent COVID-19. The rearrangement joined TRBV5-4 to TRBJ2-3, with TRBD2 tentatively as D gene (7 bases match). The sample consisted of peripheral blood. The CDR3 region: CASSPAAGALGDTQYF. In nucleotides, the sequence is TGTGCCAGCAGCCCCGCTGCGGGGGCCCTTGGAGATACGCAGTATTTT.